This TCR beta chain was identified in a study of blood T cell repertoires in COVID-19. Germline loops: CDR1 LNHDA, CDR2 SQIVND (reference sequence). Trimming removed 6 bases from V and 2 bases from J; junction bases left unmatched: 2. This CDR3 has 14 residues. The protocol was immunoSEQ multiplex PCR, while the TCRdb copy is restricted to in-frame clones and leaves out a portion. The sample lists 90,000 or so clones; 80% to 90% were seen once. The TCR sequence derives from a man older than 75 with acute or convalescent COVID-19. The sample comprised peripheral blood. The chain joins TRBV19 to TRBJ2-2, with 8 bases aligning to TRBD1. DNA of the CDR3: TGTGCCAGTAGGGGGACAGGTAACACCGGGGAGCTGTTTTTT. Protein sequence: CASRGTGNTGELFF.